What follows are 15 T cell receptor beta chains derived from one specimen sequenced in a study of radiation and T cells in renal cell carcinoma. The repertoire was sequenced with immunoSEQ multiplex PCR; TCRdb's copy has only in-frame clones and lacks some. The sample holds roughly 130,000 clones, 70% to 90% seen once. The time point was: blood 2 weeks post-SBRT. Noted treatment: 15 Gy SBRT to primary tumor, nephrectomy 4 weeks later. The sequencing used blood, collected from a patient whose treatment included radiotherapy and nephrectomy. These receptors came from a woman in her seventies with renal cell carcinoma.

CDR3 amino acids: CASSLDSLVETQYF. CDR3 DNA sequence: TGTGCCAGCAGCTTGGATAGTCTAGTTGAGACCCAGTACTTC. The chain joins TRBV5-4 to TRBJ2-5; no clear D. The CDR3 extends over 14 amino acids. V lost 0 bases and J 5 bases, leaving 11 bases between the germline ends. Germline assignment: CDR1 SGHNT and CDR2 YYREEE (reference sequence).

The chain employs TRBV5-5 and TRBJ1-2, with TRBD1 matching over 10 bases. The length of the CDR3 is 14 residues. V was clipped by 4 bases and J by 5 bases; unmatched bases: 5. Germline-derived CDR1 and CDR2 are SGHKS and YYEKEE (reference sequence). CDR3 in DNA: TGTGCCAGCAGCAACTTGGGACAGGGGTATGGCTACACCTTC. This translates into CASSNLGQGYGYTF.

CDR3 loop: CASSKAGMNWQPQHF. CDR3 sequence (DNA): TGTGCCAGTAGTAAGGCCGGTATGAATTGGCAGCCCCAGCATTTT. The chain uses TRBV19 and TRBJ1-5; no clear D. The V end lost 4 bases, the J end lost 7 bases, and 17 bases lay between the germline ends. The CDR3 consists of 15 residues. CDR1 is LNHDA and CDR2 is SQIVND in the germline V gene (reference sequence).

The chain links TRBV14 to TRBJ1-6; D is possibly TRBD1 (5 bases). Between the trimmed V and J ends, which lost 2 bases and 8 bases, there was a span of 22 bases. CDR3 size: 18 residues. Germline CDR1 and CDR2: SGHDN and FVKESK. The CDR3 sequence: CASSQRRQRPGFYSPLHF. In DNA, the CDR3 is TGTGCCAGCAGCCAACGTCGGCAGCGGCCAGGGTTCTATTCACCCCTCCACTTT.

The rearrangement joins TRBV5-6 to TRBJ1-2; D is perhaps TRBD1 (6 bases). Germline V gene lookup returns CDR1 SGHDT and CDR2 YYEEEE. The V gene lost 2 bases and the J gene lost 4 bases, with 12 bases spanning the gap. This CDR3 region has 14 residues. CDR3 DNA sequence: TGTGCCAGCAGCTTCCTCCAGGGGATCTATGGCTACACCTTC. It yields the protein CASSFLQGIYGYTF.

CDR3 sequence (DNA): TGCGCCAGCAGCCAAATGGGGTTCAACTATGGCTACACCTTC. Protein: CASSQMGFNYGYTF. The chain links TRBV4-1 to TRBJ1-2, with D unresolved. The CDR3 is 14 amino acids. Germline V lookup: CDR1 MGHRA, CDR2 YSYEKL. V lost 2 bases and J 2 bases, leaving 9 bases between the germline ends.

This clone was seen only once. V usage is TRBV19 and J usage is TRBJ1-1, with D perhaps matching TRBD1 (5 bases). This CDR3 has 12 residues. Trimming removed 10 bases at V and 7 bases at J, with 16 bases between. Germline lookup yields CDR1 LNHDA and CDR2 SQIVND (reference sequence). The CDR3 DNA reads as TGTGCCACTGGCAGGGATTTAGGTGAAGCTTTCTTT. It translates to CATGRDLGEAFF.

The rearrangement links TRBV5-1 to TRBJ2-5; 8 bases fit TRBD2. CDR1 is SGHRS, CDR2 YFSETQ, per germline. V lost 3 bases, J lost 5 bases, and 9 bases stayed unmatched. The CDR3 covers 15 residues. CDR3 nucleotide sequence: TGCGCCAGCAGCTCCGGGACTAGGGGGAGGGAGACCCAGTACTTC. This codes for CASSSGTRGRETQYF. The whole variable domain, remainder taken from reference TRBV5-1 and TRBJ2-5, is KAGVTQTPRYLIKTRGQQVTLSCSPISGHRSVSWYQQTPGQGLQFLFEYFSETQRNKGNFPGRFSGRQFSNSRSEMNVSTLELGDSALYLCASSSGTRGRETQYFGPGTRLLVL.

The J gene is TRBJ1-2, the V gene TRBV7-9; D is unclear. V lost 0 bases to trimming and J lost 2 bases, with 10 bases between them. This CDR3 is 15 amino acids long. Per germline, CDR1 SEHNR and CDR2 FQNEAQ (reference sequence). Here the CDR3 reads CASSLAATQNYGYTF. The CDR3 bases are TGTGCCAGCAGCTTAGCTGCAACTCAAAACTATGGCTACACCTTC.

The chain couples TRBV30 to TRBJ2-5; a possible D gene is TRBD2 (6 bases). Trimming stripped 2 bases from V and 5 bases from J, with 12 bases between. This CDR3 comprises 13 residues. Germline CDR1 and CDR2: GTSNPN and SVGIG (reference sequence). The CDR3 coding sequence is TGTGCCTGGAGTCTAGGAGGGGCGGAGACCCAGTACTTC. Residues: CAWSLGGAETQYF.

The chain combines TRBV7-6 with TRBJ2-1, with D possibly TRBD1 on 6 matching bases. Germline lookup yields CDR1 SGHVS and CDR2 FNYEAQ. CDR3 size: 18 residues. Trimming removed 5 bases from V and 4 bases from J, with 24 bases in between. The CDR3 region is CASSPRILLQGQYNEQFF. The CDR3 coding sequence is TGTGCCAGCAGCCCCCGGATTCTGCTGCAGGGGCAGTACAATGAGCAGTTCTTC.

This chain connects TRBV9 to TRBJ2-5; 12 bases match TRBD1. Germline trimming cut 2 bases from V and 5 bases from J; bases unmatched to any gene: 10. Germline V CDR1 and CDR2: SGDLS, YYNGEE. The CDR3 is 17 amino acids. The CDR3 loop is CASSVSPPGQGAETQYF. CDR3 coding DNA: TGTGCCAGCAGCGTTTCACCCCCGGGACAGGGGGCCGAGACCCAGTACTTC.

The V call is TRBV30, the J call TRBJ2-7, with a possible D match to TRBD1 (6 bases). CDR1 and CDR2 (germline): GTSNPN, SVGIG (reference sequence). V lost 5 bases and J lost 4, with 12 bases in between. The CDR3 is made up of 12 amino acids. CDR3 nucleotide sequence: TGTGCCTGGGGACAGCCTTTTTACGAGCAGTACTTC. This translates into CAWGQPFYEQYF.

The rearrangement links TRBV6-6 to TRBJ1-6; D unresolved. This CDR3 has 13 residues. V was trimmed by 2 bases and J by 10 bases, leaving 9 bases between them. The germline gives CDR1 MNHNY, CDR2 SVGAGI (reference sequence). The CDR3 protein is CASSYERTSPLHF. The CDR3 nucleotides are TGTGCCAGCAGTTACGAGAGAACCTCACCCCTCCACTTT.

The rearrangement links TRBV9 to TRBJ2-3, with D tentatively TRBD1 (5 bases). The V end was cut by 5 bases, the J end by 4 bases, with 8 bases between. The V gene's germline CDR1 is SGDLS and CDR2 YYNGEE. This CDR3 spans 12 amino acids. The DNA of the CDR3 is TGTGCCAGCAGGGGGCCGGCAGATACGCAGTATTTT. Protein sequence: CASRGPADTQYF. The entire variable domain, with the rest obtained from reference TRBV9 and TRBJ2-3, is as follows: DSGVTQTPKHLITATGQRVTLRCSPRSGDLSVYWYQQSLDQGLQFLIQYYNGEERAKGNILERFSAQQFPDLHSELNLSSLELGDSALYFCASRGPADTQYFGPGTRLTVL.